A selection of T cell receptor beta chains follows, all from one sample in a study of neurological immune-mediated disorders. From the 5' RACE reads, TCRdb called clonotypes with MiXCR, one entry per CDR3 protein. The table has about 60,000 distinct CDR3 sequences, roughly 9.7% seen once; the top ten hold about an eighth. The sequenced material came from PBMCs. The source of these receptors is a man younger than 45 in good health. Each CDR3 is given with its conserved first and last residue. Fields, in order: J gene, clone size, D gene, V gene, CDR3 DNA, CDR3 protein. A D gene is named only where the DNA matches it firmly. Rows give clone size only sometimes, using once, few, many, or a class for an expanded clone.

J gene: TRBJ2-2
clone size: many
D gene: TRBD1
V gene: TRBV12-3/TRBV12-4
CDR3 DNA: TGTGCCAGCCACCTCCGGACAGGGGCCACCGGGGAGCTGTTTTTT
CDR3 protein: CASHLRTGATGELFF

J gene: TRBJ2-7
clone size: many
D gene: .
V gene: TRBV30
CDR3 DNA: TGTGCCTGGAGTGTACAGCCAGACTCCTACGAGCAGTACTTC
CDR3 protein: CAWSVQPDSYEQYF

J gene: TRBJ2-5
clone size: many
D gene: TRBD2
V gene: TRBV29-1
CDR3 DNA: TGCAGCGGGACTAGCGGGACGTCGATAGAGACCCAGTACTTC
CDR3 protein: CSGTSGTSIETQYF

J gene: TRBJ2-7
clone size: many
D gene: .
V gene: TRBV27
CDR3 DNA: TGTGCCAGCAGTCCGTTGAAGTTAGCGACCATCTCCTACGAGCAGTACTTC
CDR3 protein: CASSPLKLATISYEQYF

J gene: TRBJ2-1
clone size: .
D gene: .
V gene: TRBV14
CDR3 DNA: TGTGCCAGCAGCCAAGTGTCCTTCTCCTACAATAAGCAGTTCTTC
CDR3 protein: CASSQVSFSYNKQFF

J gene: TRBJ2-7
clone size: many
D gene: TRBD1
V gene: TRBV29-1
CDR3 DNA: TGCAGCGTCGGCCGGGACAGTAGCATCGACGAGCAGTACTTC
CDR3 protein: CSVGRDSSIDEQYF

J gene: TRBJ2-5
clone size: .
D gene: .
V gene: TRBV20-1
CDR3 DNA: TGCAGTGCTCTTCCTGAGAGAGGAGAGACCCAGTACTTC
CDR3 protein: CSALPERGETQYF

J gene: TRBJ2-3
clone size: many
D gene: .
V gene: TRBV5-1
CDR3 DNA: TGCGCCAGCAGCTTGGGACAGTCTCTTACTAGCACAGATACGCAGTATTTT
CDR3 protein: CASSLGQSLTSTDTQYF

J gene: TRBJ1-2
clone size: many
D gene: .
V gene: TRBV7-9
CDR3 DNA: TGTGCCAGCAGCTTGGAAGTCAACTATGGCTACACCTTC
CDR3 protein: CASSLEVNYGYTF

J gene: TRBJ2-1
clone size: many
D gene: TRBD2
V gene: TRBV5-1
CDR3 DNA: TGCGCCAGCAGCTTGGGATCTAGCGGATACAATGAGCAGTTCTTC
CDR3 protein: CASSLGSSGYNEQFF

J gene: TRBJ2-7
clone size: many
D gene: TRBD2
V gene: TRBV7-2
CDR3 DNA: TGTGCCAGCAGCTTAGCGCGGGGGACCTACGAGCAGTACTTC
CDR3 protein: CASSLARGTYEQYF

J gene: TRBJ2-7
clone size: many
D gene: .
V gene: TRBV7-9
CDR3 DNA: TGTGCCAGCAGCCCCCTGGGGTCCTACGAGCAGTACTTC
CDR3 protein: CASSPLGSYEQYF

J gene: TRBJ1-2
clone size: many
D gene: TRBD1
V gene: TRBV19
CDR3 DNA: TGTGCCAGTAAAGGGTTCCGGGACAGCTATGGCTACACCTTC
CDR3 protein: CASKGFRDSYGYTF

J gene: TRBJ2-1
clone size: many
D gene: .
V gene: TRBV20-1
CDR3 DNA: TGCAGTGCCGAAGTTGCGGGGACGGTGGCCTACAATGAGCAGTTCTTC
CDR3 protein: CSAEVAGTVAYNEQFF

J gene: TRBJ1-1
clone size: many
D gene: .
V gene: TRBV20-1
CDR3 DNA: TGCAGTGCAGTAAGGGGGAACACTGAAGCTTTCTTT
CDR3 protein: CSAVRGNTEAFF

J gene: TRBJ2-3
clone size: many
D gene: .
V gene: TRBV29-1
CDR3 DNA: TGCAGCGGGGCCGGGACGAACACAGATACGCAGTATTTT
CDR3 protein: CSGAGTNTDTQYF

J gene: TRBJ2-5
clone size: many
D gene: TRBD1
V gene: TRBV7-2
CDR3 DNA: TGTGCCAGCAGCTTAGCAAGGACAGGGATTAAGGGAGAGACCCAGTACTTC
CDR3 protein: CASSLARTGIKGETQYF

J gene: TRBJ1-5
clone size: many
D gene: TRBD1
V gene: TRBV4-3
CDR3 DNA: TGCGCCAGCAGCCGCGGCCTACAGGGACAGGGTAGTCAGCCCCAGCATTTT
CDR3 protein: CASSRGLQGQGSQPQHF

J gene: TRBJ1-2
clone size: many
D gene: TRBD1
V gene: TRBV11-2
CDR3 DNA: TGTGCCAGCTCAGGGGACAGGGGCAATCGGGGCTACACCTTC
CDR3 protein: CASSGDRGNRGYTF

J gene: TRBJ2-7
clone size: few
D gene: .
V gene: TRBV28
CDR3 DNA: TGTGCCAGCAGTACCCTTCAACTTTCCGAGCAGTACTTC
CDR3 protein: CASSTLQLSEQYF

J gene: TRBJ2-1
clone size: many
D gene: TRBD2
V gene: TRBV20-1
CDR3 DNA: TGCAGTGCTAGATCCTCGGGACTAGGGAGGAATGAGCAGTTCTTC
CDR3 protein: CSARSSGLGRNEQFF

J gene: TRBJ1-2
clone size: many
D gene: .
V gene: TRBV18
CDR3 DNA: TGTGCCAGCTCCCCCCTCCGGGGAAGAGGCTACACCTTC
CDR3 protein: CASSPLRGRGYTF

J gene: TRBJ2-7
clone size: many
D gene: .
V gene: TRBV10-3
CDR3 DNA: TGTGCCATCCGGGACACAAAATCCCAGGAGCAGTACTTC
CDR3 protein: CAIRDTKSQEQYF

J gene: TRBJ2-3
clone size: many
D gene: .
V gene: TRBV5-1
CDR3 DNA: TGCGCCAGCAGCTTGGTAGCAGATACGCAGTATTTT
CDR3 protein: CASSLVADTQYF

J gene: TRBJ2-1
clone size: many
D gene: TRBD2
V gene: TRBV29-1
CDR3 DNA: TGCAGCGTCGATAGACTAGCCCGAGAAACCAATGAGCAGTTCTTC
CDR3 protein: CSVDRLARETNEQFF

J gene: TRBJ2-1
clone size: many
D gene: .
V gene: TRBV12-3/TRBV12-4
CDR3 DNA: TGTGCCAGCAGTTTCCGGGGAGAGCAGCCCTACAATGAGCAGTTCTTC
CDR3 protein: CASSFRGEQPYNEQFF

J gene: TRBJ2-7
clone size: many
D gene: TRBD2
V gene: TRBV5-1
CDR3 DNA: TGCGCCAGCAGCGTTGGACTAGAGTTCGAGCAGTACTTC
CDR3 protein: CASSVGLEFEQYF

J gene: TRBJ2-7
clone size: many
D gene: .
V gene: TRBV5-1
CDR3 DNA: TGCGCCAGCAGCCCCTTGGCCCCGACGCCGGGGGCCTCCTACGAGCAGTACTTC
CDR3 protein: CASSPLAPTPGASYEQYF

J gene: TRBJ2-1
clone size: many
D gene: .
V gene: TRBV10-2
CDR3 DNA: TGCGCCAGCAGTGCGGGTAGCGGACAGGCCTACAATGAGCAGTTCTTC
CDR3 protein: CASSAGSGQAYNEQFF

J gene: TRBJ2-7
clone size: many
D gene: TRBD1
V gene: TRBV20-1
CDR3 DNA: TGCAGTGCTAGACCCTCAGGACAGGGGGTGCCTGAGCAGTACTTC
CDR3 protein: CSARPSGQGVPEQYF

J gene: TRBJ1-5
clone size: many
D gene: .
V gene: TRBV10-1
CDR3 DNA: TGCGCCAGCACCCAAGGGAGGGCCCCTAGCAATCAGCCCCAGCATTTT
CDR3 protein: CASTQGRAPSNQPQHF

J gene: TRBJ1-1
clone size: many
D gene: TRBD1
V gene: TRBV5-1
CDR3 DNA: TGCGCCAGCAGCTTGGGTGGGACAGCCATGACGAACACTGAAGCTTTCTTT
CDR3 protein: CASSLGGTAMTNTEAFF

J gene: TRBJ2-2
clone size: many
D gene: .
V gene: TRBV7-3
CDR3 DNA: TGTGCCAGCAGCTGGAACACCGGGGAGCTGTTTTTT
CDR3 protein: CASSWNTGELFF

J gene: TRBJ1-1
clone size: many
D gene: .
V gene: TRBV20-1
CDR3 DNA: TGCAGTGCTAGGGCAGGGACTGAAGCTTTCTTT
CDR3 protein: CSARAGTEAFF

J gene: TRBJ1-1
clone size: many
D gene: .
V gene: TRBV7-2
CDR3 DNA: TGTGCCAGCAGCCCCCGCAGGGACACTGAAGCTTTCTTT
CDR3 protein: CASSPRRDTEAFF